Presented here are 2 T cell receptor beta chains from one specimen sequenced in a study of blood T cell repertoires in COVID-19. TCRdb keeps only in-frame clones here, not all; method: immunoSEQ multiplex PCR. The sample holds 250,000 or so clones, 86% seen once. Sequences were obtained from peripheral blood. The receptor source for this set is a man in his sixties with acute or convalescent COVID-19.

The V and J genes are TRBV5-1 and TRBJ2-7; weak D call: TRBD2 (6 bases). The germline V gene has CDR1 SGHRS and CDR2 YFSETQ. There are 15 residues in the CDR3. Deletions cut 0 bases from V and 6 bases from J, with 16 bases between. The CDR3 here is CASSLVLGGRAEQYF. CDR3 coding DNA: TGCGCCAGCAGCTTGGTTTTGGGGGGACGTGCCGAGCAGTACTTC.

V usage is TRBV7-2 and J usage is TRBJ2-5; D is unresolved. V lost 1 base, J lost 2 bases, and 14 bases lay in between. Germline values: CDR1 SGHTA, CDR2 FQGNSA. This CDR3 contains 16 residues. CDR3 coding DNA: TGTGCCAGCAGCTTAGGCCCCCCGCCAGGTCAAGAGACCCAGTACTTC. Residues: CASSLGPPPGQETQYF.